Sequencing of this T cell receptor beta chain was carried out in a study of PD-1 blockade in mismatch repair-deficient tumors. General study findings and limits: Rapid post-treatment expansion, then contraction, generally preceding radiologic response, marked tumor-resident clones.

With regard to this clone: The antigen is not known.

The CDR3 runs 16 residues. Every patient had mismatch repair deficiency by PCR or immunohistochemistry. Three pembrolizumab responders had their TCRs sequenced. TCRdb's table, derived via immunoSEQ multiplex PCR, lists solely in-frame clones and lacks some. The sample comprises thousands of clones, approximately 85% of which are singletons, and about 1% rests with the top ten. The gene calls are TRBV21-1 and TRBJ2-1; the table's TRBD2 call for D was not verified on the DNA. TRBV21-1 is marked as a pseudogene. The sequence came from an adult with mismatch repair-deficient cancer. The sample here was PBMCs, taken 46 to 47 weeks after starting pembrolizumab. CDR3 bases: TGTGCCAGCAGCAAACGCGCTAGCGGAACCTACAATGAGCAGTTCTTC. It encodes CASSKRASGTYNEQFF.